The 15 T cell receptor beta chains presented below share a single source sample, sequenced in a study of shared clonotypes between healthy human individuals. Method: immunoSEQ multiplex PCR; TCRdb's copy keeps in-frame clones and lacks some. The repertoire has 650,000 to 800,000 clones, over 60% of them found once; the top ten carry roughly 1.8%. What was sequenced was memory CD4+ T cells sorted from blood. Subset meaning: CD45RA-negative fraction. These receptors were taken from a woman aged 30 to 39 in good health.

V is TRBV29-1 and J is TRBJ1-2; 7 bases fit TRBD1. The CDR3 covers 13 residues. Trimming removed 1 base from V and 4 bases from J; junction bases left unmatched: 3. The germline V gene encodes CDR1 SQVTM and CDR2 ANQGSEA. The CDR3 is CSVEGQGLYGYTF. CDR3 bases: TGCAGCGTTGAAGGACAGGGCCTCTATGGCTACACCTTC.

The genes are TRBV18 and TRBJ2-5; D unresolved. The CDR3 is 13 residues long. The V gene's germline CDR1 is KGHSH and CDR2 LQKENI. Trimming removed 4 bases from V and 5 bases from J, with 11 bases in between. DNA for the CDR3: TGTGCCAGCTCACAAGGCGGCGTGGAGACCCAGTACTTC. It translates to CASSQGGVETQYF. The full variable domain, completed using reference TRBV18 and TRBJ2-5, is NAGVMQNPRHLVRRRGQEARLRCSPMKGHSHVYWYRQLPEEGLKFMVYLQKENIIDESGMPKERFSAEFPKEGPSILRIQQVVRGDSAAYFCASSQGGVETQYFGPGTRLLVL.

This chain joins TRBV5-1 and TRBJ2-5; D is unresolved. Trimming shortened V by 2 bases and J by 5 bases, and 16 bases separated the two germline ends. From germline, CDR1 is SGHRS and CDR2 YFSETQ. CDR3 size: 15 residues. The CDR3 region is CASSFGTLKAETQYF. CDR3 in DNA: TGCGCCAGCAGCTTCGGCACCCTAAAGGCGGAGACCCAGTACTTC.

The chain is built from TRBV19 and TRBJ1-2, with D uncertain. Trimming left V 7 bases short and J 6 bases short, with 15 bases between. Germline CDR1 LNHDA, CDR2 SQIVND (reference sequence). The CDR3 extends over 13 amino acids. CDR3 sequence: CASNPAGRDGYTF. Written as DNA, the CDR3 is TGTGCCAGTAACCCAGCCGGAAGGGATGGCTACACCTTC.

The genes are TRBV7-3 and TRBJ2-6; D not resolved. Trimming took off 5 bases at V and 4 bases at J, with 6 bases between the two ends. CDR1 is SGHTA, CDR2 FQGTGA, per germline. There are 13 residues in the CDR3. The CDR3 sequence is CASSPLGANVLTF. The CDR3 region has the DNA TGTGCCAGCAGCCCCCTGGGGGCCAACGTCCTGACTTTC.

The chain uses TRBV23-1 and TRBJ2-7; weak D call: TRBD1 (5 bases). TRBV23-1 is reported as an ORF; its role is uncertain. The CDR3 length is 17 residues. Between the trimmed V and J ends, which lost 0 bases and 3 bases, there was a span of 18 bases. DNA for the CDR3: TGCGCCAGCAGTCAATCGAGGCCCGACAGTGATGGCTACGAGCAGTACTTC. This gives the protein CASSQSRPDSDGYEQYF.

The chain couples TRBV14 to TRBJ2-1; a weak D match, TRBD2 (6 bases). This CDR3 region has 15 residues. V gave up 4 bases and J gave up 3 bases, with 13 bases separating them. The V gene's germline CDR1 is SGHDN and CDR2 FVKESK. The CDR3 loop is CASSPLRENYNEQFF. CDR3 in DNA: TGTGCCAGCAGCCCCTTGCGGGAAAACTACAATGAGCAGTTCTTC. Full variable domain (rest looked up from reference TRBV14 and TRBJ2-1): EAGVTQFPSHSVIEKGQTVTLRCDPISGHDNLYWYRRVMGKEIKFLLHFVKESKQDESGMPNNRFLAERTGGTYSTLKVQPAELEDSGVYFCASSPLRENYNEQFFGPGTRLTVL.

The V and J genes are TRBV6-6 and TRBJ2-5, with D perhaps TRBD2 (5 bases). The CDR3 spans 14 residues. Per germline, CDR1 MNHNY and CDR2 SVGAGI (reference sequence). V was trimmed by 6 bases and J by 5 bases, leaving 16 bases between them. CDR3 coding DNA: TGTGCCAGCAGACTCGTGATTCGCGGGGAGACCCAGTACTTC. It yields the protein CASRLVIRGETQYF.

This chain links TRBV7-2 with TRBJ2-5, with D tentatively TRBD1 or TRBD2 (5 bases each). The length of the CDR3 is 16 residues. Trimming shortened V by 1 base and J by 3 bases, and 15 bases separated the two germline ends. The germline gives CDR1 SGHTA, CDR2 FQGNSA. CDR3 in DNA: TGTGCCAGCAGCTTAGGGGTCGGGGACGGAGAAGAGACCCAGTACTTC. Its protein is CASSLGVGDGEETQYF.

Points on this clone: Other DNA sequences from this sample encode an identical CDR3 as well. The chain joins TRBV7-2 to TRBJ2-2, with D possibly being TRBD2 (6 bases). The V gene's germline CDR1 is SGHTA and CDR2 FQGNSA. The CDR3 extends over 16 amino acids. The germline V and J ends were trimmed by 5 bases and 1 base, with 14 bases remaining between them. The CDR3 region has the DNA TGTGCCAGCAGCCCAGGAGGGCAGGGGAACACCGGGGAGCTGTTTTTT. Translating it yields CASSPGGQGNTGELFF. Variable domain in full (rest from reference TRBV7-2 and TRBJ2-2): GAGVSQSPSNKVTEKGKDVELRCDPISGHTALYWYRQSLGQGLEFLIYFQGNSAPDKSGLPSDRFSAERTGGSVSTLTIQRTQQEDSAVYLCASSPGGQGNTGELFFGEGSRLTVL.

This rearrangement joins TRBV6-1 to TRBJ1-1, with unresolved D. Germline V gene data show CDR1 as MNHNS and CDR2 as SASEGT. This CDR3 spans 14 amino acids. Trimming left V 8 bases short and J 3 bases short, with 16 bases between. This CDR3 reads CASFPGRWDTEAFF. The DNA of the CDR3 is TGTGCCAGCTTCCCCGGGCGGTGGGACACTGAAGCTTTCTTT.

V usage is TRBV12-5 and J usage is TRBJ2-7, with D possibly being TRBD1 (6 bases). Trimming took off 4 bases at V and 4 bases at J, with 14 bases between the two ends. Germline V lookup: CDR1 LGHNT, CDR2 FRNRAP. This CDR3 has 14 amino acids. CDR3 sequence: CASGSTRDKYEQYF. The CDR3 nucleotides read TGTGCTAGTGGTTCCACCCGGGACAAATACGAGCAGTACTTC.

There are a few counts of this clone. The J gene is TRBJ1-4, the V gene TRBV4-2, with unresolved D. The V and J ends lost 1 base and 10 bases respectively, with 19 bases between them. The CDR3 totals 16 residues. CDR1 is LGHNA and CDR2 is YNFKEQ in the germline V gene. CDR3 in amino acids: CASSQVHAAEGGKLFF. The CDR3 DNA reads as TGTGCCAGCAGCCAAGTCCATGCTGCGGAGGGTGGAAAACTGTTTTTT.

The chain joins TRBV28 to TRBJ1-2; no clear D gene. There are 13 residues in the CDR3. The V end was cut by 2 bases, the J end by 3 bases, with 7 bases between. Germline CDR1 is MDHEN and CDR2 is SYDVKM. The CDR3 spells CASSLPGYYGYTF. The CDR3 nucleotides read TGTGCCAGCAGTTTACCAGGCTACTATGGCTACACCTTC.

This chain joins TRBV28 and TRBJ1-3; 10 bases are a match to TRBD1. This CDR3 has 15 amino acids. Looked up from germline, CDR1 is MDHEN and CDR2 is SYDVKM. With V trimmed by 5 bases and J by 2 bases, 3 bases remained unmatched. The CDR3 loop reads CASSLGQGAGNTIYF. As DNA, the CDR3 is TGTGCCAGCAGTCTAGGACAGGGGGCTGGAAACACCATATATTTT.